This TCR beta chain is drawn from a study of T cell responses to AZD1222 COVID-19 vaccine. On this clone itself: Its matching antigen is unknown.

Germline CDR1 and CDR2: MGHRA and YSYEKL. The CDR3 has 14 residues. V was pared by 3 bases and J by 4 bases, with 12 bases between. TCRdb's copy holds only in-frame clones and misses some; the assay was immunoSEQ multiplex PCR. This table holds approximately 75,000 clones, around 90% found once. Whole-study findings and limits: Repertoires were obtained solely post-peak T cell response. Mostly white British, mostly female donors; authors suggested clonal diversity may be underestimated. Spike as a whole was targeted by vaccine-associated CD4 TCRs, dominant at 160-218 and 743-854.

The source of this sequence is an adult who received the AZD1222 COVID-19 vaccine. This sequence joins TRBV4-1 and TRBJ1-2; D not resolved. The source material was peripheral blood, sampled 28 days after the second AZD1222 dose. The CDR3 loop is CASSQASGLYGYTF. CDR3 sequence (DNA): TGCGCCAGCAGCCAGGCGTCCGGGCTCTATGGCTACACCTTC.